The 29 T cell receptor beta chains given below trace back to one sample, sequenced in a study of glioma-infiltrating T cells. Using RNA template, CDR3s of TCR alpha and beta were amplified with iRepertoire arm-PCR. TCRdb reanalysed the multiplex PCR reads using MiXCR and keeps one entry per CDR3 protein. The data contain around 140,000 distinct CDR3 sequences, approximately 40% of them singletons. Source material: glioma tissue, nonneoplastic brain tissue, or PBMCs (not recorded which). The receptors shown here come from a human donor with low-grade glioma or glioblastoma, undergoing nonglioma brain surgery, or in good health (not recorded which).

This clonotype was observed a few times. The rearrangement uses TRBV7-9 and TRBJ2-7; D gene unclear. Trimming removed 3 bases at V and 3 bases at J, with 6 bases between. The CDR3 is 12 residues long. CDR1 and CDR2 (germline): SEHNR, FQNEAQ (reference sequence). CDR3 sequence reads: CASSFDFYEQYF. CDR3 bases: TGTGCCAGCAGCTTCGATTTCTACGAGCAGTACTTC.

The rearrangement joins TRBV20-1 to TRBJ2-5, with D perhaps matching TRBD2 (7 bases). Trimming removed 1 base from V and 4 bases from J, with 19 bases in between. The CDR3 length is 16 residues. CDR1 DFQATT and CDR2 SNEGSKA come from the germline V gene (reference sequence). CDR3 protein: CSARGPSGGAVETQYF. CDR3 nucleotide sequence: TGCAGTGCTAGAGGACCTAGTGGGGGGGCCGTAGAGACCCAGTACTTC.

To note about this clonotype: With a much larger clone just one base away, this may be a read error. The chain carries TRBV27 and TRBJ1-5, with D unresolved. The germline gives CDR1 MNHEY, CDR2 SMNVEV (reference sequence). Trimming left V 5 bases short and J 2 bases short, with 7 bases between. The length of the CDR3 is 13 residues. The CDR3 loop is CASSIGRNQPQHF. As DNA, the CDR3 is TGTGCCAGCAGTATAGGTCGCAATCAGCCCCAGCATTTT.

This clonotype was seen a few times. The chain combines TRBV20-1 with TRBJ1-1, with D unclear. Looked up from germline, CDR1 is DFQATT and CDR2 is SNEGSKA (reference sequence). The V end was cut by 6 bases, the J end by 6 bases, with 8 bases between. The CDR3 extends over 10 amino acids. The CDR3 reads CSAPVAEAFF. In nucleotides, the CDR3 is TGCAGTGCGCCAGTGGCTGAAGCTTTCTTT.

The chain carries TRBV20-1 and TRBJ2-7; 12 positions match TRBD1. The CDR3 extends over 15 amino acids. From germline, CDR1 is DFQATT and CDR2 SNEGSKA (reference sequence). Trimming took 0 bases from V and 6 from J; bases not matched to a gene: 6. Written as DNA, the CDR3 is TGCAGTGCTAGAGATATGGGACAGGGGGCTTCCGAGCAGTACTTC. Amino acid sequence: CSARDMGQGASEQYF.

This rearrangement joins TRBV6-1 to TRBJ1-2; 7 nucleotides align to TRBD1. V shed 5 bases and J 4 bases; nucleotides not matched to a gene: 10. The CDR3 is 15 amino acids. Germline-derived CDR1 and CDR2 are MNHNS and SASEGT. CDR3 residues: CASSPTGTATYGYTF. Written as DNA, the CDR3 is TGTGCCAGCAGTCCCACCGGGACAGCGACCTATGGCTACACCTTC.

In the case of this clonotype: A junction end diverges from the germline sequence, so it may reflect a read error. The chain carries TRBV6-1 and TRBJ2-7; 8 bases agree with TRBD1. Germline V lookup: CDR1 MNHNS, CDR2 SASEGT. The CDR3 has 12 amino acids. The chain's CDR3 is CASDPGGNEKYF. In DNA, the CDR3 is TGTGCCAGCGATCCAGGGGGCAACGAGAAGTACTTC.

This clonotype was picked up a small number of times. The gene calls are TRBV6-2 or TRBV6-3 and TRBJ1-2; 10 bases are shared with TRBD1. Unmatched junction bases numbered 9, after V lost 2 bases and J lost 6 bases. In germline, CDR1 is MNHEY, CDR2 SVGEGT. This CDR3 has 16 residues. The CDR3 region has the DNA TGTGCCAGCAGTTACGCCCGACCGGGACAGGGGCATGGCTACACCTTC. Residues: CASSYARPGQGHGYTF.

The V gene is TRBV27, the J gene TRBJ2-3; D not certain. The V end was cut by 3 bases, the J end by 2 bases, with 9 bases between. The CDR3 is made up of 14 amino acids. Germline V gene lookup returns CDR1 MNHEY and CDR2 SMNVEV (reference sequence). The CDR3 sequence: CASSLERFTDTQYF. CDR3 sequence (DNA): TGTGCCAGCAGTTTGGAAAGATTCACAGATACGCAGTATTTT.

J is TRBJ2-3 and V is TRBV10-3; TRBD1 might be the D (5 bases). The CDR3 has 13 residues. Germline V gives CDR1 ENHRY, CDR2 SYGVKD. The V end lost 7 bases, the J end lost 3 bases, and 11 bases lay between the germline ends. The CDR3 DNA sequence: TGTGCCATCAAGAAGGGGTGGACAGATACGCAGTATTTT. Its translation is CAIKKGWTDTQYF.

As for this clonotype: A read error may be the cause here, since a much bigger clone is one base away. The CDR3 end shows no conserved phenylalanine or tryptophan, and so a read error is likely. The chain carries TRBV27 and TRBJ1-1; possible D gene TRBD1, 6 bases. Germline CDR1 MNHEY, CDR2 SMNVEV (reference sequence). This CDR3 is 13 amino acids long. V was cut by 6 bases and J by 2 bases, with 10 bases left in between. The CDR3 bases are TGTGCCAGCAGCCCAGGGGAAAACACTGAAGCTTTCTCT. Residues: CASSPGENTEAFS.

V gene TRBV28 combines with J gene TRBJ1-2, with D unclear. V was clipped by 11 bases and J by 2 bases, with 12 bases between them. The CDR3 has 12 residues. The germline gives CDR1 MDHEN, CDR2 SYDVKM. In DNA form, the CDR3 reads TGTGCCGGCCTCGACTGGAACTATGGCTACACCTTC. Protein: CAGLDWNYGYTF.

Only one count was recorded for this clonotype. The chain uses TRBV7-9 and TRBJ2-7, with D unresolved. The CDR3 length is 13 residues. The germline CDR1 and CDR2 sequences are SEHNR and FQNEAQ (reference sequence). Trimming took off 11 bases at V and 2 bases at J, with 16 bases between the two ends. CDR3 bases: TGTGCCGGACCAATAGTAGAGACCTACGAGCAGTACTTC. Its protein product is CAGPIVETYEQYF.

This clonotype was seen once. V and J are TRBV6-5 and TRBJ2-3, with a weak D call TRBD2 (5 bases). Germline V CDR1 and CDR2: MNHEY, SVGAGI. The germline V and J ends were trimmed by 10 bases and 6 bases, with 11 bases remaining between them. The CDR3 has 11 residues. DNA for the CDR3: TGTGCCACAGAAGAGCGGGATACGCAGTATTTT. Protein product: CATEERDTQYF.

The chain uses TRBV29-1 and TRBJ1-4; D unresolved. V dropped 6 bases and J dropped 8 bases, with 16 bases sitting between them. The germline V gene has CDR1 SQVTM and CDR2 ANQGSEA. The CDR3 loop spans 13 amino acids. The CDR3 loop is CSVSRQSREKLFF. Written as DNA, the CDR3 is TGCAGCGTCTCCAGGCAGTCTAGGGAAAAACTGTTTTTT.

The J gene is TRBJ2-1, the V gene TRBV28, with 7 bases lining up with TRBD2. V lost 4 bases and J lost 0; bases outside the gene matches: 6. CDR1 is MDHEN and CDR2 is SYDVKM in the germline V gene. The CDR3 covers 16 residues. CDR3 sequence reads: CASSSPGLPSYNEQFF. For the CDR3, the DNA is TGTGCCAGCAGTTCTCCGGGACTACCCTCCTACAATGAGCAGTTCTTC. The full variable domain, completed using reference TRBV28 and TRBJ2-1, is DVKVTQSSRYLVKRTGEKVFLECVQDMDHENMFWYRQDPGLGLRLIYFSYDVKMKEKGDIPEGYSVSREKKERFSLILESASTNQTSMYLCASSSPGLPSYNEQFFGPGTRLTVL.

The chain has TRBV7-2 and TRBJ2-1; D unresolved. The ends were cut back, 0 bases at V and 4 bases at J, with 10 bases in the middle. This CDR3 is built from 15 residues. Per the germline V gene, CDR1 is SGHTA and CDR2 is FQGNSA. This chain's CDR3 is CASSLADGVYNEQFF. CDR3 coding DNA: TGTGCCAGCAGCTTAGCGGACGGAGTTTACAATGAGCAGTTCTTC.

In this sample, this clonotype turned up a few times. The chain combines TRBV6-1 with TRBJ2-1; 7 nucleotides line up with TRBD1. This CDR3 has 14 residues. Losses at the gene ends were 5 bases for V and 3 bases for J; bases not matched to a gene: 4. The germline CDR1 and CDR2 sequences are MNHNS and SASEGT. CDR3 protein: CASSWGTDYNEQFF. The CDR3 DNA is TGTGCCAGCAGTTGGGGGACAGACTACAATGAGCAGTTCTTC.

V and J are TRBV18 and TRBJ2-5; 8 nucleotides line up with TRBD2. The germline V gene encodes CDR1 KGHSH and CDR2 LQKENI. J gave up 5 bases and V 5 bases, and 10 bases lay outside the gene matches. This CDR3 has 15 amino acids. The CDR3 nucleotides read TGTGCCAGCTCATCGAGACTAGCGACTATTGAGACCCAGTACTTC. This translates into CASSSRLATIETQYF.

The chain uses TRBV4-2 and TRBJ1-3; D may be TRBD1 (5 bases). The germline V and J ends were trimmed by 4 bases and 0 bases, with 19 bases remaining between them. The CDR3 extends over 18 amino acids. Germline CDR1 and CDR2: LGHNA and YNFKEQ. The CDR3 nucleotides are TGTGCCAGCAGCCGAGACGGCACGGGGCAACTCTCTGGAAACACCATATATTTT. Translating it yields CASSRDGTGQLSGNTIYF.

This clonotype was observed many times. V is TRBV20-1 and J is TRBJ2-5; D unclear. Germline V gene sequence: CDR1 DFQATT, CDR2 SNEGSKA (reference sequence). This CDR3 has 12 residues. V lost 2 bases and J 5 bases, leaving 9 bases between the germline ends. For the CDR3, the DNA is TGCAGTGCTAGATCATCGGGTGAGACCCAGTACTTC. Translating it yields CSARSSGETQYF.

J is TRBJ2-7 and V is TRBV7-9, with D uncertain. The CDR3 has 15 residues. V shed 0 bases and J shed 2 bases, with 11 bases lying between them. Germline-derived CDR1 and CDR2 are SEHNR and FQNEAQ (reference sequence). The DNA for the CDR3 is TGTGCCAGCAGCTTAGCGGCACAGACGCCCTACGAGCAGTACTTC. It encodes CASSLAAQTPYEQYF.

The chain is built from TRBV7-2 and TRBJ2-1; D possibly corresponds to TRBD2 (5 bases). Deletions cut 1 base from V and 6 bases from J, with 10 bases between. CDR3 length equals 14 residues. In germline, CDR1 is SGHTA, CDR2 FQGNSA. The CDR3 DNA follows: TGTGCCAGCAGCTTAGGGTTTAGCGCCAATGAGCAGTTCTTC. Protein: CASSLGFSANEQFF.

This chain joins TRBV2 and TRBJ2-1; 11 bases fit TRBD2. J lost 4 bases, V lost 11 bases, and 7 bases had no gene match. The V gene's germline CDR1 is SNHLY and CDR2 FYNNEI. The CDR3 runs to 14 residues. The CDR3 here is CASERTSGYNEQFF. The CDR3 bases are TGTGCCTCGGAGCGGACTAGCGGGTACAATGAGCAGTTCTTC.

The CDR3 is CASSLDPGTSPLHF. CDR3 in DNA: TGTGCCAGCAGCTTAGACCCGGGGACTTCACCCCTCCACTTT. V usage is TRBV11-2 and J usage is TRBJ1-6, with D tentatively TRBD1 (5 bases). This CDR3 is 14 amino acids long. V lost 0 bases and J lost 9, with 9 bases in between. Germline V gives CDR1 SGHAT, CDR2 FQNNGV.

This clonotype occurred once. Since a much larger clone is just one base distant, this may be a read error. The chain has TRBV6-6 and TRBJ2-7, with D maybe TRBD1 (6 bases). The CDR3 consists of 13 residues. Trimming pared 5 bases from V and 1 base from J, leaving 9 bases between. Germline V gene sequence: CDR1 MNHNY, CDR2 SVGAGI (reference sequence). The CDR3 loop is CASSVGASYEQYF. CDR3 in DNA: TGTGCCAGCAGTGTGGGGGCTTCCTACGAGCAGTACTTC.

The rearrangement uses TRBV6-2 or TRBV6-3 and TRBJ1-5, with 7 bases lining up with TRBD1. V gave up 5 bases and J gave up 5 bases; unmatched junction bases: 9. The germline CDR1 and CDR2 sequences are MNHEY and SVGEGT. The CDR3 is made up of 15 amino acids. The CDR3 sequence is CASSTRQGGDQPQHF. Here the CDR3 DNA reads TGTGCCAGCAGTACTCGGCAGGGGGGGGATCAGCCCCAGCATTTT.

This clonotype was detected a few times. The gene calls are TRBV4-1 and TRBJ1-3; D is uncertain. Germline V gene lookup returns CDR1 MGHRA and CDR2 YSYEKL. The V end lost 4 bases, the J end lost 0 bases, and 10 bases lay between the germline ends. The CDR3 consists of 15 residues. As DNA, the CDR3 is TGCGCCAGCAGCCCTCAGCAGCTCTCTGGAAACACCATATATTTT. This encodes CASSPQQLSGNTIYF.

This clonotype was detected once. The V call is TRBV6-6, the J call TRBJ2-1, with D uncertain. V lost 0 bases to trimming and J lost 0 bases, with 12 bases between them. Per the germline V gene, CDR1 is MNHNY and CDR2 is SVGAGI (reference sequence). The CDR3 covers 17 residues. In DNA, the CDR3 is TGTGCCAGCAGTTACTCGAGAAGAGCAGTCTCCTACAATGAGCAGTTCTTC. It specifies CASSYSRRAVSYNEQFF.